A single sample is the source of the 6 T cell receptor beta chains below, sequenced in a study of Graves' ophthalmopathy and Graves' hyperthyroidism. Using RNA transcripts, the TCR beta CDR3 regions were amplified. Following a first-round RT-PCR that used HTBI primers, a second-round multiplex PCR was carried out. Using its own MiXCR run on the multiplex PCR reads, TCRdb lists one record per CDR3 protein. The table records approximately 1.2 million distinct CDR3 sequences, about 36% of them present only once. The sample was peripheral blood or thyroid tissue (not recorded which). The receptors come from an adult man with Graves' hyperthyroidism.

Ten or more counts support this clonotype. The V gene is TRBV19, the J gene TRBJ2-5, with D possibly TRBD1 on 5 matching bases. Germline values: CDR1 LNHDA, CDR2 SQIVND (reference sequence). V lost 5 bases, J lost 5 bases, and 15 bases lay in between. The CDR3 is 14 residues long. Here the CDR3 reads CASSSVQGMETQYF. The CDR3 nucleotides are TGTGCCAGTAGTTCAGTCCAGGGTATGGAGACCCAGTACTTC.

This clonotype was detected many times. Germline and junction disagree at one end, which may indicate a read error. This rearrangement joins TRBV29-1 to TRBJ2-5, with TRBD2 matching over 7 bases. The CDR3 is 11 residues long. CDR1 is SQVTM and CDR2 is ANQGSEA in the germline V gene. CDR3 nucleotide sequence: TGCAGCGTTGAAGTTCAGAAGCGGGGAGAGTTC. Translating gives CSVEVQKRGEF.

This clonotype was picked up many times. The chain couples TRBV5-4 to TRBJ1-2, with 9 bases identical to TRBD1. Germline CDR1 reads SGHNT; CDR2 reads YYREEE (reference sequence). This CDR3 has 13 amino acids. With 4 bases clipped from V and 8 bases from J, the junction kept 6 bases outside the gene matches. The CDR3 coding sequence is TGTGCCAGCAGCCGGGGACAGGGTAGCGGCTACACCTTC. Translating gives CASSRGQGSGYTF. Variable domain in full (rest from reference TRBV5-4 and TRBJ1-2): ETGVTQSPTHLIKTRGQQVTLRCSSQSGHNTVSWYQQALGQGPQFIFQYYREEENGRGNFPPRFSGLQFPNYSSELNVNALELDDSALYLCASSRGQGSGYTFGSGTRLTVV.

This clonotype was counted many times. The chain combines TRBV20-1 with TRBJ2-2, with D maybe TRBD1 (6 bases). V lost 3 bases and J lost 2, with 7 bases in between. This CDR3 contains 13 residues. CDR1 DFQATT and CDR2 SNEGSKA come from the germline V gene (reference sequence). Here the CDR3 DNA reads TGCAGTGCTAGCAGGGGAAACACCGGGGAGCTGTTTTTT. Its protein product is CSASRGNTGELFF.

This clonotype has at least ten counts. The V gene is TRBV19, the J gene TRBJ1-1, with a weak D call TRBD1 (5 bases). Trimming took off 8 bases at V and 4 bases at J, with 17 bases between the two ends. This CDR3 spans 14 amino acids. Germline V gene sequence: CDR1 LNHDA, CDR2 SQIVND (reference sequence). CDR3 DNA sequence: TGTGCCAGTCACGAAGCAGGGTACTCCACTGAAGCTTTCTTT. Encoded protein: CASHEAGYSTEAFF.

As to this clonotype: One end of the junction is discordant with germline, which a read error may explain. The chain employs TRBV10-2 and TRBJ1-4; D gene ambiguous. In germline, CDR1 is WSHSY, CDR2 SAAADI. CDR3 size: 16 residues. CDR3: CASSYSGVATNEKLFF. Here the CDR3 DNA reads TGTGCCAGCAGTTACTCCGGGGTTGCAACTAATGAAAAACTGTTTTTT.